This is a list of T cell receptor beta chains from one sample in a study of blood T cell repertoires in COVID-19. Measured with immunoSEQ multiplex PCR; TCRdb has only the in-frame clones, and not every one. The sample gives approximately 220,000 clones, less than 90% of which show up once; roughly 2.7% is in the top ten. The sequencing sample was made of PBMCs or T cells enriched from blood (not recorded which). These receptors all stem from a woman between 25 and 40 years old who had recovered from COVID-19. CDR3s leave out the opening cysteine and the closing phenylalanine or tryptophan.

j_call | v_call | cdr3_aa
TRBJ1-2 | TRBV29-1 | SVEDQGWGGTSDYGYT
TRBJ1-5 | TRBV5-4 | ASSSGPGEPQH
TRBJ2-7 | TRBV18 | ASSPTSGHEQY
TRBJ1-2 | TRBV5-1 | ASSLAGTDGYGYT
TRBJ2-5 | TRBV6-6 | ASSYSISLETQY
TRBJ1-2 | TRBV5-6 | ASSLGGGYT
TRBJ1-3 | TRBV5-1 | ASSQSQTGTGNTIY
TRBJ1-6 | TRBV27 | ASSRTGASSYNSPLH
TRBJ1-5 | TRBV29-1 | SAGQRDQPQH
TRBJ2-7 | TRBV7-2 | ASSSGTGNYEQY